This T cell receptor beta chain was retrieved from a study of blood T cell repertoires in COVID-19. Background on the study: T cells, B-cell-depleted T cells, or PBMCs supplied cDNA or gDNA.

Clones were read by immunoSEQ multiplex PCR, and TCRdb kept only the in-frame ones, dropping some. The sample carries roughly 170,000 clones, roughly 89% recorded once. CDR1 and CDR2 from the germline V gene are GTSNPN and SVGIG (reference sequence). Trimming pared 3 bases from V and 1 base from J, leaving 9 bases between. The CDR3 runs to 13 residues. This clone was found once. Sequenced material: peripheral blood. This TCR derives from a woman aged 18-29 years who had recovered from COVID-19. This chain links TRBV30 with TRBJ2-5; D not certain. CDR3 amino acids: CAWRRSAQETQYF. The CDR3 region has the DNA TGTGCCTGGAGGAGGTCGGCCCAAGAGACCCAGTACTTC.